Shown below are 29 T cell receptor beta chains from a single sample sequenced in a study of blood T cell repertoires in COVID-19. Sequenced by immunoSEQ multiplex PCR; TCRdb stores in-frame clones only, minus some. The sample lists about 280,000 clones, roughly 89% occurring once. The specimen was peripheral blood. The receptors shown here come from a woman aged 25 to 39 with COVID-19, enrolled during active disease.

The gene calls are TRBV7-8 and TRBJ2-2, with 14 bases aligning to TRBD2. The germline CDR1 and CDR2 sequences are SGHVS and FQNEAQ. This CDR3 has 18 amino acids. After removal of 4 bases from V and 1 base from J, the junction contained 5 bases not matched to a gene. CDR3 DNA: TGTGCCAGCAGCTCGGGACTAGCGGGGGAGTTGAACACCGGGGAGCTGTTTTTT. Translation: CASSSGLAGELNTGELFF.

CDR3 nucleotides: TGTGCCAGCAGCCAATGGAGGACAGGGAATTCACCCCTCCACTTT. Residues: CASSQWRTGNSPLHF. V usage is TRBV3-1 (or the pseudogene TRBV3-2) and J usage is TRBJ1-6, with 8 bases fitting TRBD1. Germline V gene lookup returns CDR1 LGHDT and CDR2 YNNKEL (reference sequence). The CDR3 runs 15 residues. J gave up 7 bases and V 2 bases, and 4 bases lay outside the gene matches.

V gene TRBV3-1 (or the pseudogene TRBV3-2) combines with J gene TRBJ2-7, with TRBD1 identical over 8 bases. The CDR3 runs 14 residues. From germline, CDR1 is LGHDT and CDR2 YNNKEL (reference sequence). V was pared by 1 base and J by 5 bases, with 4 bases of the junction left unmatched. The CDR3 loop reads CASSQGTGFHEQYF. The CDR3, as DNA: TGTGCCAGCAGCCAAGGGACAGGGTTCCACGAGCAGTACTTC.

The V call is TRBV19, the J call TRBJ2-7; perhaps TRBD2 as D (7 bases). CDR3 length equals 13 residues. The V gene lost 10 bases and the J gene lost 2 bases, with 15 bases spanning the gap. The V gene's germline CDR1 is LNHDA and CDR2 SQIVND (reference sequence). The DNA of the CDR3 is TGTGCCACCGCTGGGGGGGGCCCCTACGAGCAGTACTTC. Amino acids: CATAGGGPYEQYF.

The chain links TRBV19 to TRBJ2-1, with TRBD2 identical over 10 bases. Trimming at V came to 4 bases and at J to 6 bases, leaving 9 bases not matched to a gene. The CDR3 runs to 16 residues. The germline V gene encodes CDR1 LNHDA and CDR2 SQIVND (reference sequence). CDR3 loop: CASSTPRSGGANEQFF. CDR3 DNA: TGTGCCAGTAGTACACCACGGAGCGGGGGGGCCAATGAGCAGTTCTTC.

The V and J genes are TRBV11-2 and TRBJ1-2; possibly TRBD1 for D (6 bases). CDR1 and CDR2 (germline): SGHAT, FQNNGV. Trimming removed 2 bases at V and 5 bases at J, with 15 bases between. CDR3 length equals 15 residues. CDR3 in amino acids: CASSLRRQALYGYTF. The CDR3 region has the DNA TGTGCCAGCAGCTTACGCCGACAGGCCCTTTATGGCTACACCTTC.

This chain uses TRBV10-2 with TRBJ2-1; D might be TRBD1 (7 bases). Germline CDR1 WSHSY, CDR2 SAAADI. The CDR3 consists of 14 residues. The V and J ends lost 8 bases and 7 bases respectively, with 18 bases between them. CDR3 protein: CASSPGGLRNEQFF. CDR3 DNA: TGCGCCAGCTCCCCAGGGGGGCTCAGGAATGAGCAGTTCTTC.

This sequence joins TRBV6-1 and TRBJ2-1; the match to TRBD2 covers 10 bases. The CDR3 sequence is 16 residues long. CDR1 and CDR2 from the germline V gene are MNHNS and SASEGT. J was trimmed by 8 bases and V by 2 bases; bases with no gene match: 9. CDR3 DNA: TGTGCCAGCAGTGAATTGAGCGGGGGGGCCGGGGATGAGCAGTTCTTC. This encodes CASSELSGGAGDEQFF.

The CDR3 loop is CASSFPGSGGYEQYF. CDR3 in DNA: TGCGCCAGCAGCTTCCCGGGGAGCGGGGGCTACGAGCAGTACTTC. The V and J genes are TRBV5-1 and TRBJ2-7, with TRBD2 matching over 8 bases. The V and J ends lost 2 bases and 3 bases, in that order; junction bases with no gene match: 7. Germline V gene sequence: CDR1 SGHRS, CDR2 YFSETQ. The CDR3 loop spans 15 amino acids. Filled out from reference TRBV5-1 and TRBJ2-7, the complete variable domain reads KAGVTQTPRYLIKTRGQQVTLSCSPISGHRSVSWYQQTPGQGLQFLFEYFSETQRNKGNFPGRFSGRQFSNSRSEMNVSTLELGDSALYLCASSFPGSGGYEQYFGPGTRLTVT.

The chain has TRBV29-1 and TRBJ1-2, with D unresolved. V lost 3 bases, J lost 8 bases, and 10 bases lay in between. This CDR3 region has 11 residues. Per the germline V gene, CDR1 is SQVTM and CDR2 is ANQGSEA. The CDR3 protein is CSVDEGEGYTF. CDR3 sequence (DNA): TGCAGCGTTGACGAGGGTGAGGGCTACACCTTC.

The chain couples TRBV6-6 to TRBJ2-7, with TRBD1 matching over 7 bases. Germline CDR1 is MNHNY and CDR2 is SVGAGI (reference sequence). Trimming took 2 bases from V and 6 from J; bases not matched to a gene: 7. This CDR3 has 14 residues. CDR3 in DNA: TGTGCCAGCAGTTACATCCTCGCAGGGGGCGAGCAGTACTTC. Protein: CASSYILAGGEQYF.

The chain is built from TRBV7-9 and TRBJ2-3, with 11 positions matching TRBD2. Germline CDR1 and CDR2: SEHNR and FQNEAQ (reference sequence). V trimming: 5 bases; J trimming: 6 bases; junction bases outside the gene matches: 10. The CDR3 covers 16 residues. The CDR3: CASSHSLAGGLDTQYF. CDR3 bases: TGTGCCAGCAGCCACTCCCTAGCGGGGGGCTTGGATACGCAGTATTTT. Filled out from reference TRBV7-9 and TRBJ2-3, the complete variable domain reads DTGVSQNPRHKITKRGQNVTFRCDPISEHNRLYWYRQTLGQGPEFLTYFQNEAQLEKSRLLSDRFSAERPKGSFSTLEIQRTEQGDSAMYLCASSHSLAGGLDTQYFGPGTRLTVL.

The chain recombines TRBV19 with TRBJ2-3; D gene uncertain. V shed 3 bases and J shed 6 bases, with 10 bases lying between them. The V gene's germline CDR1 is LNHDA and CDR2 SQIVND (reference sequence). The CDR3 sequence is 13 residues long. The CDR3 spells CASSMRFGDTQYF. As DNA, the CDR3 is TGTGCCAGTAGTATGAGGTTCGGGGATACGCAGTATTTT.

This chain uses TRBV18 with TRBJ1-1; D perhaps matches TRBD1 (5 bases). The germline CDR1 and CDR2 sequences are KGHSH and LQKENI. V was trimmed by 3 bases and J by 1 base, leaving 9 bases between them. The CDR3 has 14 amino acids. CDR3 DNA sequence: TGTGCCAGCTCACCGGGACTGGGGAACACTGAAGCTTTCTTT. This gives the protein CASSPGLGNTEAFF. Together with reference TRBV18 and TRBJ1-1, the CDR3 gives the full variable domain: NAGVMQNPRHLVRRRGQEARLRCSPMKGHSHVYWYRQLPEEGLKFMVYLQKENIIDESGMPKERFSAEFPKEGPSILRIQQVVRGDSAAYFCASSPGLGNTEAFFGQGTRLTVV.

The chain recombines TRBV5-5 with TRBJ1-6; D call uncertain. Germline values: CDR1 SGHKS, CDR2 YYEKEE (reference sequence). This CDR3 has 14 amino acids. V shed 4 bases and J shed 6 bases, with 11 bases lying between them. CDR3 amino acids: CASSDPGSNSPLHF. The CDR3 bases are TGTGCCAGCAGCGACCCGGGTAGTAATTCACCCCTCCACTTT. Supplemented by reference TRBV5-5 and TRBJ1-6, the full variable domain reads DAGVTQSPTHLIKTRGQQVTLRCSPISGHKSVSWYQQVLGQGPQFIFQYYEKEERGRGNFPDRFSARQFPNYSSELNVNALLLGDSALYLCASSDPGSNSPLHFGNGTRLTVT.

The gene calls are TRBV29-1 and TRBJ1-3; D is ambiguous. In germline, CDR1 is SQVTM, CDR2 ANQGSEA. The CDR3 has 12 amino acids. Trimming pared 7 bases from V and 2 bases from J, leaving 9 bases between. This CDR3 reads CSGRGTGNTIYF. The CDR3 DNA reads TGCAGCGGCCGAGGGACTGGAAACACCATATATTTT.

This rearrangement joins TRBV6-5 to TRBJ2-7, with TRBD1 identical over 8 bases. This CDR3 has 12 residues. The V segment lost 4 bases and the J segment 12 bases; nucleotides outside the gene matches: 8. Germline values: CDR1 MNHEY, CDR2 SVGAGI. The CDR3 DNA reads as TGTGCCAGCAGTTCTCTGACAGGGGATCGGTACTTC. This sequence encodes CASSSLTGDRYF.

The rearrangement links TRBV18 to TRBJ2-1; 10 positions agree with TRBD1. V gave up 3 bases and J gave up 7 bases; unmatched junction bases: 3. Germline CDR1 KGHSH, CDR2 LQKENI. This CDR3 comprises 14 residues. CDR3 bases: TGTGCCAGCTCACCGGACAGGGGGAGTAATGAGCAGTTCTTC. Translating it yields CASSPDRGSNEQFF.

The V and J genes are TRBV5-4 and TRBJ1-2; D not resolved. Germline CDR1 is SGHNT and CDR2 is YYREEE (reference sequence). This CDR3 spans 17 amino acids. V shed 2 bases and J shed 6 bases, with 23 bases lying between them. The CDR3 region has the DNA TGTGCCAGCAGCTTTGAAAGGGAGAAGCTAAGTGGGAATGGCTACACCTTC. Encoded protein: CASSFEREKLSGNGYTF. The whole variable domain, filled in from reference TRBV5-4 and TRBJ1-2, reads ETGVTQSPTHLIKTRGQQVTLRCSSQSGHNTVSWYQQALGQGPQFIFQYYREEENGRGNFPPRFSGLQFPNYSSELNVNALELDDSALYLCASSFEREKLSGNGYTFGSGTRLTVV.

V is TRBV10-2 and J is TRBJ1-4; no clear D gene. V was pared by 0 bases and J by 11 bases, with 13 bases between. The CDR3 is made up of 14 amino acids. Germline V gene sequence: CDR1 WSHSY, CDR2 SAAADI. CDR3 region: CASSESNRGRKLFF. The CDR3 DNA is TGCGCCAGCAGTGAGTCGAATCGAGGGCGTAAACTGTTTTTT.

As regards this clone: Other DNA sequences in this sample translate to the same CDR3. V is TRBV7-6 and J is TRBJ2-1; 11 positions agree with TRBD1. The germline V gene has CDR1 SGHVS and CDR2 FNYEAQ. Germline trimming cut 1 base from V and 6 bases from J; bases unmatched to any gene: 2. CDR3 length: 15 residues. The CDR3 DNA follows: TGTGCCAGCAGCTTAGGGACAGGGGGCCCCAATGAGCAGTTCTTC. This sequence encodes CASSLGTGGPNEQFF.

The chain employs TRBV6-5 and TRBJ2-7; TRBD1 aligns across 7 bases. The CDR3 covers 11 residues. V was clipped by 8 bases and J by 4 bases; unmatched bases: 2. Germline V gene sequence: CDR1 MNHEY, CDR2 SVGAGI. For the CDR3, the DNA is TGTGCCAGCCAGACAGGGTACGAGCAGTACTTC. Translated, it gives CASQTGYEQYF.

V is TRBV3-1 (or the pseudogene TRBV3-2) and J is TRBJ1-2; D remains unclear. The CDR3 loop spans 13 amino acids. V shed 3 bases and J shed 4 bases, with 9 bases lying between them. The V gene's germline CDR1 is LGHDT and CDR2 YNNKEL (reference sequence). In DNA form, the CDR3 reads TGTGCCAGCAGCCAGCAGGCCATCTATGGCTACACCTTC. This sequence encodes CASSQQAIYGYTF.

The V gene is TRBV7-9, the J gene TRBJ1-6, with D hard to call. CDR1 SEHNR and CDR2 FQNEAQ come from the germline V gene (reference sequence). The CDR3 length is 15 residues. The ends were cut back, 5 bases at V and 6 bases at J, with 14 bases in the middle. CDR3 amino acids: CASSPDLTRNSPLHF. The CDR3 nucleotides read TGTGCCAGCAGCCCCGACCTGACACGTAATTCACCCCTCCACTTT.

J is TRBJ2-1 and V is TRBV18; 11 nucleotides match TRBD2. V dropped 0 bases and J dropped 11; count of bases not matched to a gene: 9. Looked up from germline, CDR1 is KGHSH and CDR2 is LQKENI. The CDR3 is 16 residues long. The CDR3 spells CASSPPSGLAVSQQFF. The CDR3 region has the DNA TGTGCCAGCTCACCACCGTCGGGACTAGCGGTCTCACAGCAGTTCTTC.

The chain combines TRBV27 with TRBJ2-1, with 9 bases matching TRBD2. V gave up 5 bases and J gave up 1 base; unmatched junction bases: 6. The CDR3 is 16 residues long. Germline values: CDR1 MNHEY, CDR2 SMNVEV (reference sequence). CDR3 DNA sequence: TGTGCCAGCAGTAAACGACTAGCGGAATCCTACAATGAGCAGTTCTTC. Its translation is CASSKRLAESYNEQFF.

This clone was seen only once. This CDR3 reads CASGTGDNYGYTF. CDR3 nucleotide sequence: TGCGCCAGCGGGACAGGGGACAACTATGGCTACACCTTC. The chain carries TRBV5-1 and TRBJ1-2; 10 nucleotides align to TRBD1. Germline CDR1 reads SGHRS; CDR2 reads YFSETQ. V shed 7 bases and J 2 bases; nucleotides not matched to a gene: 2. CDR3 length: 13 amino acids. Full variable domain (rest looked up from reference TRBV5-1 and TRBJ1-2): KAGVTQTPRYLIKTRGQQVTLSCSPISGHRSVSWYQQTPGQGLQFLFEYFSETQRNKGNFPGRFSGRQFSNSRSEMNVSTLELGDSALYLCASGTGDNYGYTFGSGTRLTVV.

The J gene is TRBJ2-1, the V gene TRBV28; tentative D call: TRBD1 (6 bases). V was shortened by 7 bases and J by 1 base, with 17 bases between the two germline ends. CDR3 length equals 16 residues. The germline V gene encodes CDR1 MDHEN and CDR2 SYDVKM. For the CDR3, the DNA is TGTGCCAGCACCCCAAGTGGGACACTGTCCTACAATGAGCAGTTCTTC. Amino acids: CASTPSGTLSYNEQFF.

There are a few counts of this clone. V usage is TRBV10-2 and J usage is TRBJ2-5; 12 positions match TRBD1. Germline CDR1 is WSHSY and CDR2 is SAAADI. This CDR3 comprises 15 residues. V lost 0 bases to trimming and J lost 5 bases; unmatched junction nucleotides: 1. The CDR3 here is CASSESGTGGETQYF. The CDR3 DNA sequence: TGCGCCAGCAGTGAGTCTGGGACAGGGGGCGAGACCCAGTACTTC.